These 3 T cell receptor beta chains came from one sample sequenced in a study of blood T cell repertoires in COVID-19 (dated by TCRdb to the early 2020s). The receptor library was made with the immunoSEQ multiplex PCR assay. What TCRdb holds here is the immuneACCESS table cut down to in-frame rearrangements. Part of the clones is not present; checked against another copy, under half of the missing clones reflect an unresolved V gene, and the others are unexplained. The sample table contains around 150,000 clones; only one count was recorded for just over 90% of them. The top ten clones comprise about 2% of the sample. Sequenced sample: peripheral blood. These receptors originate from a woman aged 55-69 years with COVID-19, enrolled during active disease.

In this sample, this clone turned up a few times. The rearrangement links TRBV7-9 to TRBJ1-1; 7 positions match TRBD1. Germline lookup yields CDR1 SEHNR and CDR2 FQNEAQ (reference sequence). This CDR3 comprises 15 residues. The V segment lost 3 bases and the J segment 1 base; nucleotides outside the gene matches: 5. The CDR3 nucleotides are TGTGCCAGCAGCTTGACAGGGCTGGGGAACACTGAAGCTTTCTTT. Encoded protein: CASSLTGLGNTEAFF. Full variable domain (rest looked up from reference TRBV7-9 and TRBJ1-1): DTGVSQNPRHKITKRGQNVTFRCDPISEHNRLYWYRQTLGQGPEFLTYFQNEAQLEKSRLLSDRFSAERPKGSFSTLEIQRTEQGDSAMYLCASSLTGLGNTEAFFGQGTRLTVV.

The chain links TRBV7-9 to TRBJ2-1; the D gene is possibly TRBD2 (5 bases). There are 15 residues in the CDR3. The germline V gene has CDR1 SEHNR and CDR2 FQNEAQ (reference sequence). V was trimmed by 6 bases and J by 4 bases, leaving 16 bases between them. The CDR3 sequence is CASRIDGVGYNEQFF. The CDR3 DNA reads TGTGCCAGCAGAATCGACGGGGTAGGGTACAATGAGCAGTTCTTC.

The chain is built from TRBV2 and TRBJ1-5; D may be TRBD1 (6 bases). Germline CDR1 reads SNHLY; CDR2 reads FYNNEI. V dropped 6 bases and J dropped 0 bases, with 12 bases sitting between them. This CDR3 is built from 15 residues. This chain's CDR3 is CASSVQGSSNQPQHF. The DNA of the CDR3 is TGTGCCAGCAGCGTCCAGGGGAGTAGCAATCAGCCCCAGCATTTT.